This TCR beta chain was sequenced in a study of regulatory T cells in long-lasting Graves disease. Time point: newly diagnosed GD, antithyroid drugs for less than 3 months. The TCR library was prepared using RNA isolated from PBMCs. Germline CDR1 reads DFQATT; CDR2 reads SNEGSKA (reference sequence). There are 16 residues in the CDR3. V shed 1 base, J shed 7 bases, and the junction held 11 bases outside the gene matches. Arm-PCR with iRepertoire HTBI primers amplified the CDR3 regions for these TCR beta libraries. Original analysis: 62 TRBV and about 14 TRBJ segments were identified across samples. TCRdb processed the multiplex PCR reads anew with MiXCR; each CDR3 protein has one entry. The V and J calls shown here were made by TCRdb, not taken from the authors' results. The profile shows around 330,000 distinct CDR3 sequences, 18% of them singletons.

This TCR was recovered from a female donor with Graves disease. This chain uses TRBV20-1 with TRBJ2-1; 9 bases are a match to TRBD2. The source material was peripheral blood mononuclear cells (PBMCs), sampled at new diagnosis, from a patient treated with antithyroid drugs. CDR3 protein: CSARVWASGNGNEQFF. The CDR3 bases are TGCAGTGCTAGAGTCTGGGCTAGCGGGAACGGGAATGAGCAGTTCTTC.